What follows are 11 T cell receptor beta chains derived from one specimen sequenced in a study of blood T cell repertoires in COVID-19. Profiling relied on immunoSEQ multiplex PCR, and the TCRdb table lists in-frame clones only, not all of them. The sample yields about 43,000 clones, about nine tenths seen once. Sequencing was carried out using peripheral blood. The receptors were sampled from a man aged 55 to 70 with active COVID-19.

The chain links TRBV6-5 to TRBJ2-1; 11 bases align to TRBD1. The CDR3 has 16 residues. J was trimmed by 8 bases and V by 1 base; bases with no gene match: 7. CDR1 is MNHEY, CDR2 SVGAGI, per germline. CDR3 sequence: CASSYFPGQGGHEQFF. The CDR3 DNA is TGTGCCAGCAGTTACTTCCCGGGACAGGGGGGCCATGAGCAGTTCTTC.

V gene TRBV25-1 combines with J gene TRBJ2-5; 9 nucleotides align to TRBD1. The CDR3 runs 15 residues. Per germline, CDR1 MGHDK and CDR2 SYGVNS. The V and J ends lost 2 bases and 6 bases, in that order; junction bases with no gene match: 7. Written as DNA, the CDR3 is TGTGCCAGCAGTGAACCGGGACAGGGTTCGAAGACCCAGTACTTC. Encoded protein: CASSEPGQGSKTQYF.

The rearrangement joins TRBV9 to TRBJ2-7; D is perhaps TRBD1 (6 bases). The CDR3 runs 15 residues. Germline loops: CDR1 SGDLS, CDR2 YYNGEE. V was clipped by 0 bases and J by 5 bases, with 15 bases between them. CDR3 sequence: CASSVGGTTFDEQYF. In nucleotides, the CDR3 is TGTGCCAGCAGCGTAGGAGGGACAACTTTCGACGAGCAGTACTTC.

The chain is built from TRBV28 and TRBJ1-5, with 9 bases aligning to TRBD1. The CDR3 runs to 17 residues. Trimming removed 4 bases from V and 5 bases from J; junction bases left unmatched: 12. Germline CDR1 MDHEN, CDR2 SYDVKM. The CDR3 DNA reads TGTGCCAGCAGTTCCTCTATATCAACAGGGGGCGATCAGCCCCAGCATTTT. Residues: CASSSSISTGGDQPQHF.

The rearrangement joins TRBV5-1 to TRBJ2-3; tentatively, D is TRBD1 (6 bases). V was shortened by 0 bases and J by 6 bases, with 11 bases between the two germline ends. The CDR3 is 14 amino acids. Per the germline V gene, CDR1 is SGHRS and CDR2 is YFSETQ. The DNA of the CDR3 is TGCGCCAGCAGCTTGGAGGGGGAACGGGATACGCAGTATTTT. Encoded protein: CASSLEGERDTQYF. Complete variable domain (other parts from reference TRBV5-1 and TRBJ2-3): KAGVTQTPRYLIKTRGQQVTLSCSPISGHRSVSWYQQTPGQGLQFLFEYFSETQRNKGNFPGRFSGRQFSNSRSEMNVSTLELGDSALYLCASSLEGERDTQYFGPGTRLTVL.

The chain is built from TRBV7-3 and TRBJ2-1; the D gene is possibly TRBD2 (5 bases). Germline V gene sequence: CDR1 SGHTA, CDR2 FQGTGA. The CDR3 runs 14 residues. Trimming took off 2 bases at V and 5 bases at J, with 10 bases between the two ends. DNA for the CDR3: TGTGCCAGCAGCTTATTCTCCGGGGACAATGAGCAGTTCTTC. Protein sequence: CASSLFSGDNEQFF.

V usage is TRBV5-1 and J usage is TRBJ1-2; D ambiguous. CDR3 length: 14 residues. Germline values: CDR1 SGHRS, CDR2 YFSETQ. V was pared by 1 base and J by 0 bases, with 7 bases between. For the CDR3, the DNA is TGCGCCAGCAGCTTGACAGCTTCTAACTATGGCTACACCTTC. It translates to CASSLTASNYGYTF. Looking up the rest from reference TRBV5-1 and TRBJ1-2 gives the full variable domain: KAGVTQTPRYLIKTRGQQVTLSCSPISGHRSVSWYQQTPGQGLQFLFEYFSETQRNKGNFPGRFSGRQFSNSRSEMNVSTLELGDSALYLCASSLTASNYGYTFGSGTRLTVV.

V is TRBV5-4 and J is TRBJ1-5; TRBD1 might be the D (5 bases). The CDR3 has 15 amino acids. V was clipped by 0 bases and J by 2 bases, with 9 bases between them. Germline values: CDR1 SGHNT, CDR2 YYREEE (reference sequence). The CDR3 DNA is TGTGCCAGCAGCTTGGGGGGGGTGGGCAATCAGCCCCAGCATTTT. Residues: CASSLGGVGNQPQHF.

The chain recombines TRBV4-1 with TRBJ1-6, with D possibly matching TRBD1 (5 bases). The V end lost 0 bases, the J end lost 7 bases, and 16 bases lay between the germline ends. Germline lookup yields CDR1 MGHRA and CDR2 YSYEKL. CDR3 length: 17 amino acids. CDR3 nucleotide sequence: TGCGCCAGCAGCCAAGAGCCGTTGGGCGCAGGGAATTCACCCCTCCACTTT. Its protein is CASSQEPLGAGNSPLHF.

The rearrangement links TRBV6-6 to TRBJ2-3, with 8 bases lining up with TRBD1. Germline V lookup: CDR1 MNHNY, CDR2 SVGAGI (reference sequence). Germline trimming cut 7 bases from V and 6 bases from J; bases unmatched to any gene: 15. The CDR3 has 16 residues. The CDR3 protein is CASTPTGQGARDTQYF. CDR3 DNA: TGTGCCAGCACCCCCACCGGACAGGGAGCACGGGATACGCAGTATTTT.

This chain uses TRBV6-4 with TRBJ1-5; D uncertain. This CDR3 is 11 amino acids long. Germline values: CDR1 MRHNA, CDR2 SNTAGT. V gave up 5 bases and J gave up 7 bases, with 6 bases separating them. The DNA for the CDR3 is TGTGCCAGCAGTCTTGGCCAGCCCCAGCATTTT. Translation gives CASSLGQPQHF.